These 21 T cell receptor beta chains share one sample of origin, sequenced in a study of T cells in Graves' hyperthyroidism and ophthalmopathy. Amplified TCR beta CDR3 regions derived from RNA transcripts. HTBI primers were used for first-round RT-PCR of the TCR CDR3. A single record per CDR3 protein comes from TCRdb applying MiXCR to the multiplex PCR reads. The profile shows under 400,000 distinct CDR3 sequences, about 13% of them singletons. Sequenced sample: blood. These receptors were collected from a woman aged 18 to 35 with Graves' hyperthyroidism.

Many counts were recorded for this clonotype. The rearrangement links TRBV10-1 to TRBJ1-1; D unclear. V was shortened by 11 bases and J by 6 bases, with 16 bases between the two germline ends. The CDR3 is made up of 12 amino acids. Germline V gene sequence: CDR1 WNHNN, CDR2 SYGVQD (reference sequence). Written as DNA, the CDR3 is TGCGCCCGAGCGGGGAGCGGGCCTGAAGCTTTCTTT. Its protein product is CARAGSGPEAFF.

This clonotype was counted many times. The chain couples TRBV5-1 to TRBJ2-3; D might be TRBD1 or TRBD2, each matching 5 bases. Trimming shortened V by 0 bases and J by 2 bases, and 10 bases separated the two germline ends. There are 15 residues in the CDR3. Per the germline V gene, CDR1 is SGHRS and CDR2 is YFSETQ. Here the CDR3 DNA reads TGCGCCAGCAGCTTGGATGGGGGACCCACAGATACGCAGTATTTT. As protein: CASSLDGGPTDTQYF.

The sample holds many counts of this clonotype. The chain has TRBV7-9 and TRBJ2-1, with 11 bases aligning to TRBD2. The ends lost 1 base at V and 4 bases at J; junction bases unmatched: 6. CDR3 length equals 17 residues. Germline V lookup: CDR1 SEHNR, CDR2 FQNEAQ (reference sequence). The CDR3 loop is CASSLGLAGGPYNEQFF. DNA of the CDR3: TGTGCCAGCAGCTTAGGGTTAGCGGGAGGGCCTTACAATGAGCAGTTCTTC.

This clonotype was detected only a few times. The chain uses TRBV5-1 and TRBJ2-7; 10 nucleotides line up with TRBD1. CDR1 and CDR2 (germline): SGHRS, YFSETQ. V trimming: 3 bases; J trimming: 3 bases; junction bases outside the gene matches: 9. The length of the CDR3 is 16 residues. This CDR3 is CASSSLAGTGVYEQYF. The CDR3 bases are TGCGCCAGCAGCTCACTGGCCGGGACAGGGGTCTACGAGCAGTACTTC.

This clonotype appeared many times. The chain is built from TRBV7-9 and TRBJ2-3, with TRBD2 matching 10 bases. V was clipped by 2 bases and J by 3 bases; unmatched bases: 14. This CDR3 comprises 19 residues. Germline V gene data show CDR1 as SEHNR and CDR2 as FQNEAQ (reference sequence). The CDR3 DNA sequence: TGTGCCAGCAGCTTAATCGGGCCTAGCGGGGGCCTAGGGACAGATACGCAGTATTTT. Translation gives CASSLIGPSGGLGTDTQYF.

This clonotype occurred a few times. The J gene is TRBJ1-2, the V gene TRBV29-1; D unclear. Between the trimmed V and J ends, which lost 7 bases and 4 bases, there was a span of 10 bases. Germline V gene sequence: CDR1 SQVTM, CDR2 ANQGSEA. This CDR3 comprises 11 residues. The CDR3 sequence is CSAEDPYGYTF. The CDR3 nucleotides read TGCAGCGCCGAGGACCCCTATGGCTACACCTTC.

This clonotype was counted between two and nine times. This chain joins TRBV4-3 and TRBJ2-7; 8 positions match TRBD2. V gave up 1 base and J gave up 2 bases; unmatched junction bases: 7. The CDR3 spans 16 residues. Germline V gene sequence: CDR1 LGHNA, CDR2 YSLEER. The CDR3 loop is CASSQVRTAGAYEQYF. The DNA of the CDR3 is TGCGCCAGCAGCCAAGTCCGGACAGCGGGAGCCTACGAGCAGTACTTC.

On this clonotype: This may be a read error: a much more frequent sequence differs by one nucleotide. The chain is built from TRBV12-3 or TRBV12-4 and TRBJ1-5, with a tentative D call TRBD1 (5 bases). This CDR3 is built from 14 residues. The CDR3 region is CAGSHGGVGQPQHF. As DNA, the CDR3 is TGTGCCGGCAGTCACGGGGGGGTGGGTCAGCCCCAGCATTTT.

This clonotype was detected only a few times. This chain joins TRBV4-1 and TRBJ1-5; D not resolved. V was pared by 1 base and J by 9 bases, with 13 bases between. CDR3 size: 14 residues. Germline lookup yields CDR1 MGHRA and CDR2 YSYEKL. The DNA for the CDR3 is TGCGCCAGCAGCCAAGGGACCGACCTTTGGCCCCAGCATTTT. Its protein is CASSQGTDLWPQHF.

The gene calls are TRBV5-5 and TRBJ2-2, with TRBD2 matching over 12 bases. This CDR3 is built from 17 residues. J gave up 1 base and V 1 base, and 2 bases lay outside the gene matches. The germline gives CDR1 SGHKS, CDR2 YYEKEE (reference sequence). The CDR3 DNA sequence: TGTGCCAGCAGCTTGTTACTAGCGGGAGGGAACACCGGGGAGCTGTTTTTT. It is translated as CASSLLLAGGNTGELFF.

This clonotype has a count of ten or more. The chain is built from TRBV27 and TRBJ2-1, with no clear D. V lost 2 bases, J lost 4 bases, and 9 bases lay in between. CDR3 length: 14 residues. CDR1 is MNHEY and CDR2 is SMNVEV in the germline V gene (reference sequence). CDR3 DNA: TGTGCCAGCAGTTTACCCACAGTATACAATGAGCAGTTCTTC. This sequence encodes CASSLPTVYNEQFF.

This clonotype was picked up many times. The genes are TRBV28 and TRBJ2-7; D perhaps matches TRBD1 (6 bases). Germline V gene sequence: CDR1 MDHEN, CDR2 SYDVKM. CDR3 length: 14 amino acids. Trimming cost V 7 bases and J 0 bases, with 13 bases left between them. For the CDR3, the DNA is TGTGCCAGCACCCTTCAGGGGAGCTCCTACGAGCAGTACTTC. This encodes CASTLQGSSYEQYF.

The sample holds many counts of this clonotype. The J gene is TRBJ2-3, the V gene TRBV7-6, with D maybe TRBD2 (5 bases). V gave up 5 bases and J gave up 4 bases, with 13 bases separating them. Germline loops: CDR1 SGHVS, CDR2 FNYEAQ. The CDR3 runs to 14 residues. CDR3 nucleotide sequence: TGTGCCAGCAGCCCCCTGCGGGTCGCAGATACGCAGTATTTT. This translates into CASSPLRVADTQYF.

This clonotype was recorded at least ten times. CDR3: CASSPTTEGGDTQYF. CDR3 coding DNA: TGTGCCAGCAGCCCAACTACGGAAGGTGGAGATACGCAGTATTTT. J is TRBJ2-3 and V is TRBV9; D unclear. Trimming removed 4 bases at V and 5 bases at J, with 17 bases between. Germline V CDR1 and CDR2: SGDLS, YYNGEE. The CDR3 has 15 residues.

In this sample, this clonotype turned up a few times. This chain links TRBV28 with TRBJ1-5; perhaps TRBD1 as D (5 bases). CDR3 size: 18 residues. The V end lost 4 bases, the J end lost 2 bases, and 21 bases lay between the germline ends. The germline V gene has CDR1 MDHEN and CDR2 SYDVKM. The CDR3 nucleotides are TGTGCCAGCAGTTCCCCCGCATACAGGTTAGGGGGCAATCAGCCCCAGCATTTT. This translates into CASSSPAYRLGGNQPQHF.

Ten or more counts support this clonotype. The CDR3 DNA reads TGTGCCGCCCATGATGGGGAGATAGATACGCAGTATTTT. Translating it yields CAAHDGEIDTQYF. The rearrangement joins TRBV10-3 to TRBJ2-3, with D possibly being TRBD2 (5 bases). From germline, CDR1 is ENHRY and CDR2 SYGVKD. V lost 11 bases and J 5 bases, leaving 17 bases between the germline ends. The CDR3 totals 13 residues.

In this sample, this clonotype turned up a few times. V usage is TRBV24-1 and J usage is TRBJ2-1; D possibly corresponds to TRBD1 (5 bases). From germline, CDR1 is KGHDR and CDR2 SFDVKD. CDR3 length equals 16 residues. V was shortened by 4 bases and J by 4 bases, with 16 bases between the two germline ends. Here the CDR3 DNA reads TGTGCCACCAGTGACCATCAGGGATATAATTACAATGAGCAGTTCTTC. Translated, it gives CATSDHQGYNYNEQFF.

The rearrangement joins TRBV11-2 to TRBJ1-3; D gene ambiguous. Looked up from germline, CDR1 is SGHAT and CDR2 is FQNNGV. V was clipped by 1 base and J by 1 base, with 8 bases between them. CDR3 length equals 15 residues. The CDR3 DNA reads TGTGCCAGCAGCTTAGTTACTTCTTCTGGAAACACCATATATTTT. Translation: CASSLVTSSGNTIYF. Looking up the rest from reference TRBV11-2 and TRBJ1-3 gives the full variable domain: EAGVAQSPRYKIIEKRQSVAFWCNPISGHATLYWYQQILGQGPKLLIQFQNNGVVDDSQLPKDRFSAERLKGVDSTLKIQPAKLEDSAVYLCASSLVTSSGNTIYFGEGSWLTVV.

This clonotype showed up just a few times. This chain links TRBV6-5 with TRBJ1-4; unclear D gene. This CDR3 has 17 residues. V was pared by 2 bases and J by 11 bases, with 24 bases between. Germline CDR1 reads MNHEY; CDR2 reads SVGAGI. In nucleotides, the CDR3 is TGTGCCAGCAGTTACACGGTCCGTCTGGAAGGAGAATGGAAACTGTTTTTT. Protein sequence: CASSYTVRLEGEWKLFF.

The rearrangement links TRBV7-2 to TRBJ2-3; D remains unclear. Trimming removed 2 bases from V and 10 bases from J, with 25 bases in between. CDR3 length: 17 residues. CDR1 and CDR2 (germline): SGHTA, FQGNSA. In DNA, the CDR3 is TGTGCCAGCAGCTTAAGGGTTAGCCTTAGACCTGAGACTGCGCAGTATTTT. The encoded protein is CASSLRVSLRPETAQYF.

The chain has TRBV4-1 and TRBJ2-1, with D hard to call. Trimming took 1 base from V and 0 from J, leaving 10 bases between them. The CDR3 length is 16 residues. Per germline, CDR1 MGHRA and CDR2 YSYEKL. Written as DNA, the CDR3 is TGCGCCAGCAGCCAAGGTTTAGCATCCTCCTACAATGAGCAGTTCTTC. As protein: CASSQGLASSYNEQFF.